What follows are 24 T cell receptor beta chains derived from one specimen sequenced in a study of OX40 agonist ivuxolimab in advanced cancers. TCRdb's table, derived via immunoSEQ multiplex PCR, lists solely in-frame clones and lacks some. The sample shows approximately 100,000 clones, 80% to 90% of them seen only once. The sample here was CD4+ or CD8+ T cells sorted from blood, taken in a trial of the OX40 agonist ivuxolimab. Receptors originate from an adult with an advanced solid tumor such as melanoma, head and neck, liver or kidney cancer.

CDR3 sequence (DNA): TGCAGCGCGGGGGGGCTCAGCACCGGGGAGCTGTTTTTT. It codes for CSAGGLSTGELFF. The chain uses TRBV29-1 and TRBJ2-2; 8 bases agree with TRBD2. CDR3 size: 13 residues. With V trimmed by 7 bases and J by 4 bases, 5 bases remained unmatched. Looked up from germline, CDR1 is SQVTM and CDR2 is ANQGSEA.

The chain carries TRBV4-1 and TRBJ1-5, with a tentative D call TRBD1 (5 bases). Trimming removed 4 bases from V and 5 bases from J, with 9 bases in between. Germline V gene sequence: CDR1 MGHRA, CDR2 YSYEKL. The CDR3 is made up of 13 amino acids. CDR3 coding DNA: TGCGCCAGCAGCCCAGTAGGGGATCAGCCCCAGCATTTT. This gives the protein CASSPVGDQPQHF.

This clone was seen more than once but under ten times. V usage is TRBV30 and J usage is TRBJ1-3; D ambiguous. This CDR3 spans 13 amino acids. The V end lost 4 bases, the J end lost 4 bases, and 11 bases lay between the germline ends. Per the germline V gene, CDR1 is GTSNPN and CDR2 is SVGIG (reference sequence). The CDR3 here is CAWKSAFGNTIYF. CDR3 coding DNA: TGTGCCTGGAAATCGGCTTTCGGAAACACCATATATTTT.

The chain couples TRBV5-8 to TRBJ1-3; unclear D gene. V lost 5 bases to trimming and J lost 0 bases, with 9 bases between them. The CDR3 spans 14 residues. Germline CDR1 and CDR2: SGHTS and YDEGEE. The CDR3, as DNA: TGTGCCAGCAGTTTAGAGCACTCTGGAAACACCATATATTTT. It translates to CASSLEHSGNTIYF.

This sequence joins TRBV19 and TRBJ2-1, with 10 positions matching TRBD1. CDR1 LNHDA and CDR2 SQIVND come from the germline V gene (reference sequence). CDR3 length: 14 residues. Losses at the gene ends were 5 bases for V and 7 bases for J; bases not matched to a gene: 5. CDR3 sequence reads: CASSRRDRGNEQFF. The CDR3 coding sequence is TGTGCCAGTAGTCGCCGGGACAGGGGTAATGAGCAGTTCTTC.

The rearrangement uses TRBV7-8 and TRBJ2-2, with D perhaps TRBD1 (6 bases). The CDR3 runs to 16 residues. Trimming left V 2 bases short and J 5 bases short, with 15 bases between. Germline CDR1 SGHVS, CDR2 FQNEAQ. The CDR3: CASSLRTRQETGELFF. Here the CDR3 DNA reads TGTGCCAGCAGCTTACGGACGCGACAGGAAACCGGGGAGCTGTTTTTT.

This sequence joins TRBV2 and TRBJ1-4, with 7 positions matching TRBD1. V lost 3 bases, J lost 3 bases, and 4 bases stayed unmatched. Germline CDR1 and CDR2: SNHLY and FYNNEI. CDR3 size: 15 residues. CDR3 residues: CASSDGGQPNEKLFF. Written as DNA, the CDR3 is TGTGCCAGCAGTGACGGGGGACAGCCTAATGAAAAACTGTTTTTT.

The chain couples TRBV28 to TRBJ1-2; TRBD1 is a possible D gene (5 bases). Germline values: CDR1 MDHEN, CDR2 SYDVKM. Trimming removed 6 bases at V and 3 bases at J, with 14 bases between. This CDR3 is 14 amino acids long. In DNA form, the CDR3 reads TGTGCCAGCAGATCCGCCCAGGGCGACTATGGCTACACCTTC. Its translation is CASRSAQGDYGYTF.

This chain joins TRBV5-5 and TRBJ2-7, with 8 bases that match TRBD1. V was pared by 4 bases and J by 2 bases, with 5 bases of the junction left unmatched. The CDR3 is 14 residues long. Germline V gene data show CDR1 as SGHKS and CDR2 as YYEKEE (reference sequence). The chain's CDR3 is CASSRGQEPYEQYF. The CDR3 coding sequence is TGTGCCAGCAGCCGGGGACAGGAACCCTACGAGCAGTACTTC.

This CDR3 is CASSLHTGNRPYEQYF. CDR3 DNA: TGTGCCAGCAGTTTACATACAGGGAATCGACCCTACGAGCAGTACTTC. V gene TRBV28 combines with J gene TRBJ2-7, with D possibly matching TRBD1 (6 bases). CDR1 MDHEN and CDR2 SYDVKM come from the germline V gene. The CDR3 is 16 residues long. Trimming took 2 bases from V and 2 from J, leaving 16 bases between them.

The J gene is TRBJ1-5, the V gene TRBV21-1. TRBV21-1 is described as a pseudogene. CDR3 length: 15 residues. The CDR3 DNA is TGTGCCAGCAGCAAAACGCGCGGGGTCAATCAGCCCCAGCATTTT. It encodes CASSKTRGVNQPQHF.

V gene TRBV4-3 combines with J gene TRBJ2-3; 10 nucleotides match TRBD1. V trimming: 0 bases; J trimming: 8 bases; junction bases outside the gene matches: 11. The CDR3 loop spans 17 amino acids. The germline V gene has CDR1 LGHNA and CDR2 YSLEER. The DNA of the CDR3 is TGCGCCAGCAGCCAAGATGAGCGGGGGACAGGGGTTGGTACGCAGTATTTT. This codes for CASSQDERGTGVGTQYF.

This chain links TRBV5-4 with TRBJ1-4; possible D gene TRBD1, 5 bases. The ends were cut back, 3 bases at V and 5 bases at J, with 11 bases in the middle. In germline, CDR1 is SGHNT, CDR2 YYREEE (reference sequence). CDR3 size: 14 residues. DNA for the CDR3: TGTGCCAGCAGCTGGGACGGTGCCAATGAAAAACTGTTTTTT. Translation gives CASSWDGANEKLFF.

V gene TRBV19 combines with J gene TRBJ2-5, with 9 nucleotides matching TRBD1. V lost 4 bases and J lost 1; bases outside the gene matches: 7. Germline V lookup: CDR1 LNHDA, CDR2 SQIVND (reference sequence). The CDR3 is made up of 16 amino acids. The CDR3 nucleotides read TGTGCCAGTAGTAACACAGGGGGCTTAGGCCAAGAGACCCAGTACTTC. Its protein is CASSNTGGLGQETQYF.

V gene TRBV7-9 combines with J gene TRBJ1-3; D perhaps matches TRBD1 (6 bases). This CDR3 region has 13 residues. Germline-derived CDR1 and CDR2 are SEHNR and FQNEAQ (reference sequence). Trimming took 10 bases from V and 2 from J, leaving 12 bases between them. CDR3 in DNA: TGTGCCACCCAAGAGGGGGCTGGAAACACCATATATTTT. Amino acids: CATQEGAGNTIYF.

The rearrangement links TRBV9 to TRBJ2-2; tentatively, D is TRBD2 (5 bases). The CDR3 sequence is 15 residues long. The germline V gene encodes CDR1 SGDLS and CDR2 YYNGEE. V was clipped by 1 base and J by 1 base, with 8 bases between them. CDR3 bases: TGTGCCAGCAGCGTAAACGGGGAGAACACCGGGGAGCTGTTTTTT. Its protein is CASSVNGENTGELFF.

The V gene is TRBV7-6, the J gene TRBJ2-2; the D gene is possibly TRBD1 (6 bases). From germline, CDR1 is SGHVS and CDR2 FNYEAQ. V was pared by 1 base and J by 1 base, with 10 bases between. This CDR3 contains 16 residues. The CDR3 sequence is CASSLGKGVNTGELFF. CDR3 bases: TGTGCCAGCAGCTTAGGGAAGGGGGTGAACACCGGGGAGCTGTTTTTT.

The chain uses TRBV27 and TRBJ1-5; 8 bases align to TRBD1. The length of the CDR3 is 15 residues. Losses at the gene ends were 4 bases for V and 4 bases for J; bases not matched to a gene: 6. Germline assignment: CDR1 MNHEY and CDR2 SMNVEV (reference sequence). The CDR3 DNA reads TGTGCCAGCAGTTCAGGGACAGGTACTAATCAGCCCCAGCATTTT. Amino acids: CASSSGTGTNQPQHF.

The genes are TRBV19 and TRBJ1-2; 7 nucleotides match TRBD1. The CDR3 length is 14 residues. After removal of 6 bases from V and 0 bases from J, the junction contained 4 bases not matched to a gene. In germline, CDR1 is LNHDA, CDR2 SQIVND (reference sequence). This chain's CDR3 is CASRWTGTNYGYTF. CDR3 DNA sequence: TGTGCCAGTAGATGGACAGGTACTAACTATGGCTACACCTTC.

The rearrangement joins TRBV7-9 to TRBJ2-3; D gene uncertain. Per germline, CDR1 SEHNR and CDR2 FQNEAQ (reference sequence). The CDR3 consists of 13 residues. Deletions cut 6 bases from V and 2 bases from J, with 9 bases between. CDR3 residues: CASSSGATDTQYF. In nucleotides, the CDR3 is TGTGCCAGCAGTTCAGGAGCCACAGATACGCAGTATTTT.

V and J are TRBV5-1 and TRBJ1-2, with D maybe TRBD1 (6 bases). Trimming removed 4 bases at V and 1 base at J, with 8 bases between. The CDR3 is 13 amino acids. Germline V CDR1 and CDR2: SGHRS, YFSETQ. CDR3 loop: CASSQDSNYGYTF. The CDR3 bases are TGCGCCAGCAGCCAGGACAGTAACTATGGCTACACCTTC.

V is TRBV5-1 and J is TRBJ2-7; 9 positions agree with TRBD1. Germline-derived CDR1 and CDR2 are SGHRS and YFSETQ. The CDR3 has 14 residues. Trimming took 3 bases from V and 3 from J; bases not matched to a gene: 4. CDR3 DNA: TGCGCCAGCAGCTCCGGGACAGGGAACTACGAGCAGTACTTC. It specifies CASSSGTGNYEQYF.

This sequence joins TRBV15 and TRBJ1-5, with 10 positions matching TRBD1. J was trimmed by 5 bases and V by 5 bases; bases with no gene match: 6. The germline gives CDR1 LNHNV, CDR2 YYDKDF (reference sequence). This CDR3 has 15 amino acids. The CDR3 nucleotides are TGTGCCACCAGCGACCGACAGGGGGCTTATCAGCCCCAGCATTTT. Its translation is CATSDRQGAYQPQHF.

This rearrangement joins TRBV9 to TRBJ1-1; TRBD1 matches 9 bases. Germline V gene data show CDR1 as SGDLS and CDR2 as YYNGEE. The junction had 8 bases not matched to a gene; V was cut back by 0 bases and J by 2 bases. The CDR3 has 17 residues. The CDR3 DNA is TGTGCCAGCAGCGTAGGAGGGACAGGGATAATAAACACTGAAGCTTTCTTT. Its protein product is CASSVGGTGIINTEAFF. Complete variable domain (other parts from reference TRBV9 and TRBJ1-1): DSGVTQTPKHLITATGQRVTLRCSPRSGDLSVYWYQQSLDQGLQFLIQYYNGEERAKGNILERFSAQQFPDLHSELNLSSLELGDSALYFCASSVGGTGIINTEAFFGQGTRLTVV.